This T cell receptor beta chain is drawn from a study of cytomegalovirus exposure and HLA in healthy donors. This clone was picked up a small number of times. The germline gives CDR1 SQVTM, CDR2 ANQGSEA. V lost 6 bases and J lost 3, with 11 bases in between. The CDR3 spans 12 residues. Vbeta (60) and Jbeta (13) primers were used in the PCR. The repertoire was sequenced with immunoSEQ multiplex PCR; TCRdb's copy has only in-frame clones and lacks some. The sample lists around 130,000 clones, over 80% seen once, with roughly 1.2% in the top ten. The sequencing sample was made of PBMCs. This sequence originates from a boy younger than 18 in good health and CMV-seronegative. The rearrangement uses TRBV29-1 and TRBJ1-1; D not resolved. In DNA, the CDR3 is TGCAGCGTCGAATGGCAGTACACTGAAGCTTTCTTT. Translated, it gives CSVEWQYTEAFF. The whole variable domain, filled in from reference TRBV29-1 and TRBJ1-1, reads SAVISQKPSRDICQRGTSLTIQCQVDSQVTMMFWYRQQPGQSLTLIATANQGSEATYESGFVIDKFPISRPNLTFSTLTVSNMSPEDSSIYLCSVEWQYTEAFFGQGTRLTVV.